Each of the 8 T cell receptor beta chains below was sequenced from the same sample in a study of blood T cell repertoires in COVID-19. The method was immunoSEQ multiplex PCR; TCRdb's version includes in-frame clones alone and lacks a portion of them. This sample has under 130,000 clones, with about 90% found just once. Sequenced input: peripheral blood. These receptors were obtained from a man aged 50-59 years in a cohort sampled during active COVID-19.

This sequence joins TRBV24-1 and TRBJ2-2; D may be TRBD1 (6 bases). Trimming removed 1 base from V and 6 bases from J, with 11 bases in between. Germline loops: CDR1 KGHDR, CDR2 SFDVKD. This CDR3 has 15 amino acids. The CDR3 DNA is TGTGCCACCAGTGATTTTTACGGACAGCCCGGGGAGCTGTTTTTT. Translating it yields CATSDFYGQPGELFF.

The V gene is TRBV5-1, the J gene TRBJ2-2; TRBD1 is a possible D gene (6 bases). V lost 4 bases, J lost 0 bases, and 10 bases lay in between. In germline, CDR1 is SGHRS, CDR2 YFSETQ. This CDR3 region has 15 residues. CDR3 DNA sequence: TGCGCCAGCAGCGAAACAGGGACGAACACCGGGGAGCTGTTTTTT. This translates into CASSETGTNTGELFF.

The rearrangement joins TRBV21-1 to TRBJ1-6; the table's D call, TRBD1, was not checked against the DNA. TRBV21-1 is shown as a pseudogene. The CDR3 contains 15 residues. The CDR3 here is CATTQYRPLNSPLHF. In nucleotides, the CDR3 is TGTGCCACCACCCAATACAGACCTTTGAATTCACCCCTCCACTTT.

This chain connects TRBV7-9 to TRBJ2-2; D is ambiguous. Germline loops: CDR1 SEHNR, CDR2 FQNEAQ (reference sequence). With 5 bases removed from V and 3 bases from J, the gap between germline ends came to 4 bases. CDR3 size: 12 residues. The CDR3 spells CASSVYTGELFF. DNA for the CDR3: TGTGCCAGCAGCGTCTACACCGGGGAGCTGTTTTTT.

The chain uses TRBV24-1 and TRBJ2-5; D possibly corresponds to TRBD2 (5 bases). In germline, CDR1 is KGHDR, CDR2 SFDVKD. Between the trimmed V and J ends, which lost 3 bases and 4 bases, there was a span of 11 bases. The CDR3 is 14 residues long. The DNA for the CDR3 is TGTGCCACCAGTGATCCGGCTGAGGGAGAGACCCAGTACTTC. Translated, it gives CATSDPAEGETQYF.

This sequence joins TRBV4-1 and TRBJ1-5; D is uncertain. The CDR3 is 15 residues long. With 0 bases removed from V and 7 bases from J, the gap between germline ends came to 13 bases. In germline, CDR1 is MGHRA, CDR2 YSYEKL. The chain's CDR3 is CASSQDDEKEQPQHF. CDR3 sequence (DNA): TGCGCCAGCAGCCAAGATGACGAAAAGGAGCAGCCCCAGCATTTT.

The gene calls are TRBV29-1 and TRBJ1-4; 10 bases fit TRBD1. J lost 7 bases, V lost 5 bases, and 4 bases had no gene match. Per germline, CDR1 SQVTM and CDR2 ANQGSEA. There are 13 residues in the CDR3. The CDR3 spells CSVPGTGAEKLFF. CDR3 nucleotides: TGCAGCGTTCCCGGGACAGGGGCTGAAAAACTGTTTTTT.

The chain has TRBV19 and TRBJ1-5; 7 positions agree with TRBD1. The length of the CDR3 is 15 residues. J was trimmed by 7 bases and V by 3 bases; bases with no gene match: 9. Per the germline V gene, CDR1 is LNHDA and CDR2 is SQIVND (reference sequence). The DNA for the CDR3 is TGTGCCAGTAGTATTATAGCAGGGGGTAAGCAGCCCCAGCATTTT. It encodes CASSIIAGGKQPQHF. Full variable domain (missing parts from reference TRBV19 and TRBJ1-5): DGGITQSPKYLFRKEGQNVTLSCEQNLNHDAMYWYRQDPGQGLRLIYYSQIVNDFQKGDIAEGYSVSREKKESFPLTVTSAQKNPTAFYLCASSIIAGGKQPQHFGDGTRLSIL.